Listed below are T cell receptor beta chains from one sample, sequenced in a study of T cell responses to AZD1222 COVID-19 vaccine. Method: immunoSEQ multiplex PCR; TCRdb's copy keeps in-frame clones and lacks some. The sample shows tens of thousands of clones, about 92% of them seen only once. Sequencing was performed on peripheral blood, taken 28 days after the second AZD1222 dose. The receptors originated from an adult who received the AZD1222 COVID-19 vaccine. Both conserved end residues are part of each CDR3. Fields, in order: D gene, J gene, clone size, V gene, CDR3 DNA, CDR3 protein. A D gene is named only where the DNA matches it firmly. Size tells how often a clone was seen (once, few, many) or the class of an expanded clone, and some rows leave it out.

D: .
J: TRBJ1-2
size: .
V: TRBV19
DNA: TGTGCCAGTAGTATAGTGGGCTATGGCTACACCTTC
CDR3: CASSIVGYGYTF

D: .
J: TRBJ1-6
size: .
V: TRBV5-1
DNA: TGCGCCAGCAGCTTGAGTTTTACGACACCCCTCCACTTT
CDR3: CASSLSFTTPLHF

D: .
J: TRBJ2-7
size: .
V: TRBV2
DNA: TGTGCCAGCAGTGAAGTAGGTTACGAGCAGTACTTC
CDR3: CASSEVGYEQYF

D: .
J: TRBJ2-6
size: .
V: TRBV6-6
DNA: TGTGCCAGCAGCCTAGGCTCTGGGGCCAACGTCCTGACTTTC
CDR3: CASSLGSGANVLTF

D: .
J: TRBJ1-4
size: .
V: TRBV24-1
DNA: TGTGCCACCAGGAGAACAGCTGGGGAAAAACTGTTTTTT
CDR3: CATRRTAGEKLFF

D: .
J: TRBJ1-2
size: .
V: TRBV11-2
DNA: TGTGCCAGCAGCTTAGAGGTGGGGAGCTACACCTTC
CDR3: CASSLEVGSYTF

D: TRBD1
J: TRBJ1-5
size: .
V: TRBV13
DNA: TGTGCCAGCAGCTTCGGGACAGGAGGAAATAGCAATCAGCCCCAGCATTTT
CDR3: CASSFGTGGNSNQPQHF

D: .
J: TRBJ1-1
size: .
V: TRBV6-1
DNA: TGTGCCAGCAGTGAAACAAGGGCCCCGGGAGAAGCTTTCTTT
CDR3: CASSETRAPGEAFF

D: TRBD1
J: TRBJ1-1
size: once
V: TRBV5-4
DNA: TGTGCCAGCGTAGATTCCAGGGGGCGGAACACTGAAGCTTTCTTT
CDR3: CASVDSRGRNTEAFF

D: .
J: TRBJ2-4
size: .
V: TRBV3-1/TRBV3-2
DNA: TGTGCCAGCAGCCAAGGGGATCTTCTAGCCAAAAACATTCAGTACTTC
CDR3: CASSQGDLLAKNIQYF

D: .
J: TRBJ1-2
size: few
V: TRBV11-3
DNA: TGTGACCGGGGCAGGGATAGAGGCTACACCTTC
CDR3: CDRGRDRGYTF

D: .
J: TRBJ2-2
size: .
V: TRBV5-1
DNA: TGCGCCAGCAGCTTGGCTCGCCAGAACACCGGGGAGCTGTTTTTT
CDR3: CASSLARQNTGELFF

D: .
J: TRBJ2-5
size: .
V: TRBV19
DNA: TGTGCCAGTTCACCAATCCGGACCCGTTTAAAAGAGACCCAGTACTTC
CDR3: CASSPIRTRLKETQYF

D: TRBD2
J: TRBJ2-7
size: .
V: TRBV10-3
DNA: TGTGCCATCAGTGACGGGGGGAACACTCCCTACGAGCAGTACTTC
CDR3: CAISDGGNTPYEQYF

D: .
J: TRBJ2-3
size: once
V: TRBV29-1
DNA: TGCAGCGTTGTTATTGAAGGAATTACAGATACGCAGTATTTT
CDR3: CSVVIEGITDTQYF

D: .
J: TRBJ2-1
size: .
V: TRBV21-1
DNA: TGTGCCAGCAGCAAAAGGAAAGGGGGACTAGCGGGAGAAGGCTCCTACAATGAGCAGTTCTTC
CDR3: CASSKRKGGLAGEGSYNEQFF

D: .
J: TRBJ2-7
size: once
V: TRBV5-6
DNA: TGTGCCAGCAGGCGAACAGGGACGTACGAGCAGTACTTC
CDR3: CASRRTGTYEQYF

D: .
J: TRBJ2-2
size: .
V: TRBV9
DNA: TGTGCCAGCAGCGGATTTAGCGTTTTAAGCACCGGGGAGCTGTTTTTT
CDR3: CASSGFSVLSTGELFF

D: TRBD2
J: TRBJ2-1
size: .
V: TRBV2
DNA: TGTGCCAGCAGTGACGCGGGAGGCCGCTACAATGAGCAGTTCTTC
CDR3: CASSDAGGRYNEQFF

D: .
J: TRBJ1-5
size: .
V: TRBV6-2/TRBV6-3
DNA: TGTGCCAGCAGTTACTCGATTCAGCCCCAGCATTTT
CDR3: CASSYSIQPQHF

D: TRBD1
J: TRBJ1-2
size: .
V: TRBV7-9
DNA: TGTGCCAGCAGCTTACCGGAGGACAGGGCTGGTTATGGCTACACCTTC
CDR3: CASSLPEDRAGYGYTF

D: TRBD1
J: TRBJ1-2
size: .
V: TRBV19
DNA: TGTGCCAGTAATTTGGCCGCCGACAGGGCCCTCGGCTACACCTTC
CDR3: CASNLAADRALGYTF

D: .
J: TRBJ1-2
size: .
V: TRBV4-1
DNA: TGCGCCAGCAGCCAAGCCTCGGACAGCTATAACTATGGCTACACCTTC
CDR3: CASSQASDSYNYGYTF

D: .
J: TRBJ2-7
size: few
V: TRBV28
DNA: TGTGCCAGCAGGGGATACGAGCAGTACTTC
CDR3: CASRGYEQYF

D: .
J: TRBJ1-3
size: once
V: TRBV6-5
DNA: TGTGCCAGCAGAGCCATCTCTGGAAACACCATATATTTT
CDR3: CASRAISGNTIYF

D: TRBD2
J: TRBJ2-1
size: .
V: TRBV6-2/TRBV6-3
DNA: TGTGCCAGCAGCCCGCAATTTAGCGGGAGCTCCTACAATGAGCAGTTCTTC
CDR3: CASSPQFSGSSYNEQFF

D: .
J: TRBJ2-2
size: .
V: TRBV5-1
DNA: TGCGCCAGCAGCTTGGCCCACACCGGGGAGCTGTTTTTT
CDR3: CASSLAHTGELFF

D: TRBD1
J: TRBJ2-5
size: .
V: TRBV18
DNA: TGTGCCAGCTCACCGTGGACAGGGATAAGTAAAAAGACCCAGTACTTC
CDR3: CASSPWTGISKKTQYF

D: TRBD1
J: TRBJ2-1
size: once
V: TRBV24-1
DNA: TGTGCCACCAGTGACCCCGGGACAGCCAACAATGAGCAGTTCTTC
CDR3: CATSDPGTANNEQFF

D: .
J: TRBJ1-2
size: .
V: TRBV5-1
DNA: TGCGCCAGCAGCTTGGATGGGGGTGGGTCCGGCTATGGCTACACCTTC
CDR3: CASSLDGGGSGYGYTF

D: TRBD2
J: TRBJ2-3
size: .
V: TRBV25-1
DNA: TGTGCCAGCAACCGGGCGGGAGGAGGAGATACGCAGTATTTT
CDR3: CASNRAGGGDTQYF

D: .
J: TRBJ1-4
size: .
V: TRBV21-1
DNA: TGTGCCAGCAGCACACTTGTGGCAGACGGGGAAAAACTGTTTTTT
CDR3: CASSTLVADGEKLFF

D: .
J: TRBJ1-1
size: .
V: TRBV7-2
DNA: TGTGCCAGCAGCTTGGCGGGGGAGGGGGTGAACACTGAAGCTTTCTTT
CDR3: CASSLAGEGVNTEAFF

D: .
J: TRBJ2-2
size: .
V: TRBV10-1
DNA: TGCGCCAGCAGTGAAAGTGGGGCCGGGGAGCTGTTTTTT
CDR3: CASSESGAGELFF

D: .
J: TRBJ2-7
size: .
V: TRBV29-1
DNA: TGCAGCGTTGGAAATCAGCCGGTAACCTACGAGCAGTACTTC
CDR3: CSVGNQPVTYEQYF

D: TRBD1
J: TRBJ2-1
size: .
V: TRBV11-3
DNA: TGTGCCAGAAGCTTAGGACAGGACAATGAGCAGTTCTTC
CDR3: CARSLGQDNEQFF

D: .
J: TRBJ2-5
size: .
V: TRBV28
DNA: TGTGCCAGCAGTTTAGCAGGGTACGGGACCCAGTACTTC
CDR3: CASSLAGYGTQYF

D: .
J: TRBJ2-1
size: .
V: TRBV4-3
DNA: TGCGCCAGCAGCCAAGGGGGGACAAACCCGAAGCAGTTCTTC
CDR3: CASSQGGTNPKQFF

D: .
J: TRBJ2-7
size: .
V: TRBV6-6
DNA: TGTGCCAGCAGTTACCTCGGCGAGCAGTACTTC
CDR3: CASSYLGEQYF

D: .
J: TRBJ2-7
size: .
V: TRBV6-5
DNA: TGTGCCAGCAGTTATGGACGGAATACCTACGAGCAGTACTTC
CDR3: CASSYGRNTYEQYF

D: .
J: TRBJ1-1
size: .
V: TRBV5-1
DNA: TGCGCCAGCGCGGCCGCCGGACGGGGGAACACTGAAGCTTTCTTT
CDR3: CASAAAGRGNTEAFF

D: .
J: TRBJ1-2
size: .
V: TRBV28
DNA: TGTGCCAGCAGTTTATTCGCGGGGGCGCGGAATGGCTACACCTTC
CDR3: CASSLFAGARNGYTF

D: .
J: TRBJ2-2
size: .
V: TRBV27
DNA: TGTGCCAGCAGCCGCGGGACTTTACCCGGGGAGCTGTTTTTT
CDR3: CASSRGTLPGELFF

D: .
J: TRBJ1-2
size: .
V: TRBV27
DNA: TGTGCCAGCAGTGCAGCCCGGGCCCTACGTGGTGGCTACACCTTC
CDR3: CASSAARALRGGYTF

D: .
J: TRBJ2-5
size: .
V: TRBV10-3
DNA: TGTGCCTCTTCAGGGGATGAGACCCAGTACTTC
CDR3: CASSGDETQYF

D: .
J: TRBJ2-7
size: .
V: TRBV21-1
DNA: TGTGCCAGCAGCAATTACGGGACATCGGGCTACGAGCAGTACTTC
CDR3: CASSNYGTSGYEQYF

D: .
J: TRBJ2-1
size: .
V: TRBV6-2/TRBV6-3
DNA: TGTGCCAGCAGTTACACGGGGGACGGAGAGCAGTTCTTC
CDR3: CASSYTGDGEQFF

D: .
J: TRBJ2-2
size: .
V: TRBV10-3
DNA: TGTGCCATCAAGGGCGTAAAGGGCCCCGGGGAGCTGTTTTTT
CDR3: CAIKGVKGPGELFF

D: .
J: TRBJ1-6
size: .
V: TRBV14
DNA: TGTGCCAGCACCGGACAGTCGGATTCACCCCTCCACTTT
CDR3: CASTGQSDSPLHF